These T cell receptor beta chains were read from a single sample in a study of blood T cell repertoires in COVID-19. Clones were sequenced by immunoSEQ multiplex PCR, and TCRdb holds only the in-frame ones, with some missing. The sample gives about 160,000 clones, just under 95% of which show up once; about 5% is in the top ten. The sequencing sample was made of peripheral blood. These receptors came from a woman between 45 and 60 years old with acute or convalescent COVID-19. Each CDR3 is given with its conserved first and last residue. A D gene is named only where the DNA matches it firmly.

V gene,D gene,J gene,CDR3 protein
TRBV20-1,-,TRBJ1-2,CSAGGYYGYTF
TRBV3-1/TRBV3-2,TRBD1,TRBJ2-7,CASSPRLLDRGRYEQYF
TRBV7-2,TRBD2,TRBJ2-7,CASGEGFYEQYF
TRBV7-2,TRBD1,TRBJ1-5,CASSLWPRGPSNQPQHF
TRBV9,TRBD1,TRBJ2-2,CASSVVGQPTGELFF
TRBV3-1/TRBV3-2,-,TRBJ1-2,CASSGEGYYGYTF
TRBV7-9,TRBD2,TRBJ2-7,CASSFSGRGSYEQYF
TRBV15,-,TRBJ1-6,CATSRDTVYNSPLHF
TRBV7-6,TRBD1,TRBJ2-7,CASSLNPGGYEQYF
TRBV5-1,TRBD1,TRBJ1-2,CASSLAGGGEGYTF
TRBV28,-,TRBJ2-5,CASSRGRQGRVGETQYF
TRBV28,TRBD2,TRBJ2-1,CASSLCTAQIGRAGGPVCEQFF
TRBV15,-,TRBJ1-1,CATSLGYTEAFF
TRBV6-5,-,TRBJ2-5,CASSYGAGRQTYF
TRBV30,-,TRBJ1-1,CAGTDLRRGAFF
TRBV6-2/TRBV6-3,-,TRBJ2-7,CASSYPLRDYNYEQYF
TRBV29-1,-,TRBJ1-1,CSVEAGVDTEAFF
TRBV9,TRBD2,TRBJ2-1,CASSVGASGHNEQFF
TRBV6-2/TRBV6-3,-,TRBJ2-7,CASSYVTGEQYF
TRBV6-2/TRBV6-3,-,TRBJ1-5,CASSYQVNQPQHF
TRBV5-1,-,TRBJ1-3,CASSLQGSGNTIYF
TRBV6-6,TRBD2,TRBJ2-1,CASSNRTRREQFF
TRBV3-1/TRBV3-2,-,TRBJ2-3,CASSQDPTDTQYF
TRBV11-2,-,TRBJ2-2,CASSLSRTTYTGELFF
TRBV11-1,TRBD1,TRBJ2-5,CASSGAGTGALETQYF
TRBV6-6,-,TRBJ2-2,CASSLMGQTGTGELFF
TRBV7-9,-,TRBJ1-1,CASTCVWRGKAFF
TRBV2,TRBD1,TRBJ2-7,CASAIPGQGFSYEQYF